The TCR beta chain under discussion was sequenced for a study of shared clonotypes between healthy human individuals. The donors, healthy adults who were HIV-negative, had experienced no recent acute infections or vaccinations. Caucasian adults residing in Nashville, Tennessee made up all the donors. Partitioning of CD4+ cells yielded a CD45RA+ naive subset and a CD45RA-negative memory subset. Study results and limitations: Clonotype sharing across several donors was observed for around 4.8% of naive CD4 clonotypes.

About this clone itself: Its specificity is not known.

The CDR3 runs to 12 residues. CDR1 is SQVTM, CDR2 ANQGSEA, per germline. V dropped 7 bases and J dropped 5; count of bases not matched to a gene: 2. Assay: immunoSEQ multiplex PCR; the TCRdb copy retains only in-frame clones and omits some. This table holds approximately 1.5 million clones, approximately 98% found once. The chain is built from TRBV29-1 and TRBJ1-5; 10 bases align to TRBD1. This clonotype originated in a man aged 25 to 45 in good health. The sequencing sample was made of naive CD4+ T cells sorted from blood. Subset given: CD45RA+ positively selected. The CDR3 loop is CSAGTGDQPQHF. For the CDR3, the DNA is TGCAGCGCAGGGACAGGGGATCAGCCCCAGCATTTT.